One sample yielded the 23 T cell receptor beta chains listed below, sequenced in a study of T-cell memory formation after mild COVID-19. TCRdb redid the calling of the 5' RACE reads with MiXCR, one entry per CDR3 protein. The sample yields fewer than 400,000 distinct CDR3 sequences, 10% to 15% seen once. The sample comprised PBMCs or a T cell subset sorted from them (not recorded which). The receptors stem from a man between 18 and 29 years old who had mild COVID-19 (a few samples of this study predate the infection). Cell type and time point are not known.

This clonotype was seen a few times. The chain has TRBV7-9 and TRBJ2-1, with D perhaps assigned TRBD1 or TRBD2 (5 bases each). This CDR3 has 16 residues. Germline lookup yields CDR1 SEHNR and CDR2 FQNEAQ (reference sequence). V was pared by 7 bases and J by 7 bases, with 23 bases between. CDR3 in amino acids: CASNPPPRGPGNEQFF. As DNA, the CDR3 is TGTGCCAGCAACCCACCCCCGAGGGGTCCGGGGAATGAGCAGTTCTTC. The complete variable domain, with remaining parts taken from reference TRBV7-9 and TRBJ2-1, reads DTGVSQNPRHKITKRGQNVTFRCDPISEHNRLYWYRQTLGQGPEFLTYFQNEAQLEKSRLLSDRFSAERPKGSFSTLEIQRTEQGDSAMYLCASNPPPRGPGNEQFFGPGTRLTVL.

The CDR3 is CASSGGRGVSSPLHF. The CDR3 nucleotides are TGTGCCAGCAGCGGCGGACGGGGTGTAAGTTCACCCCTCCACTTT. The chain is built from TRBV9 and TRBJ1-6; no firm D call. Trimming removed 3 bases at V and 9 bases at J, with 16 bases between. The CDR3 runs 15 residues. CDR1 and CDR2 from the germline V gene are SGDLS and YYNGEE.

Worth noting for this clonotype: The junction departs from germline at one end; a sequencing error may be responsible. The chain uses TRBV11-2 and TRBJ2-1, with D perhaps assigned TRBD1 or TRBD2 (7 bases each). The CDR3 is made up of 17 amino acids. Germline V gives CDR1 SGHAT, CDR2 FQNNGV. As DNA, the CDR3 is TGTGCCAGCAGCTGGGGGGGCCTTCGGGACAGCTACTATGAGCAGTTCTTC. Encoded protein: CASSWGGLRDSYYEQFF.

This clonotype occurred a few times. The rearrangement uses TRBV4-3 and TRBJ2-7, with TRBD1 as a possible D gene (6 bases). The germline V and J ends were trimmed by 1 base and 4 bases, with 14 bases remaining between them. This CDR3 contains 15 residues. Germline V CDR1 and CDR2: LGHNA, YSLEER. The DNA for the CDR3 is TGCGCCAGCAGCCAAGGCCGGGACAACCTATACGAGCAGTACTTC. Its translation: CASSQGRDNLYEQYF.

The V gene is TRBV12-3 or TRBV12-4, the J gene TRBJ2-7; 11 nucleotides match TRBD2. The V and J ends lost 6 bases and 3 bases, in that order; junction bases with no gene match: 4. This CDR3 spans 14 amino acids. The CDR3 coding sequence is TGTGCCAGCAGCCAAGGGACTAGCGGCTACGAGCAGTACTTC. Protein sequence: CASSQGTSGYEQYF.

The rearrangement links TRBV6-6 to TRBJ2-3; D not resolved. V gave up 0 bases and J gave up 1 base, with 14 bases separating them. Germline-derived CDR1 and CDR2 are MNHNY and SVGAGI (reference sequence). The CDR3 has 17 residues. CDR3 in DNA: TGTGCCAGCAGTTACTCGTTGGAGTTAGAACGCACAGATACGCAGTATTTT. Its translation is CASSYSLELERTDTQYF.

A few counts support this clonotype. This sequence joins TRBV5-1 and TRBJ1-4; D not resolved. The CDR3 has 16 residues. Trimming left V 4 bases short and J 0 bases short, with 13 bases between. In germline, CDR1 is SGHRS, CDR2 YFSETQ. CDR3 nucleotides: TGCGCCAGCAGCCTGACCGTAGTTGCAACTAATGAAAAACTGTTTTTT. Protein: CASSLTVVATNEKLFF.

The V gene is TRBV7-2, the J gene TRBJ2-3; the D is unclear. Per the germline V gene, CDR1 is SGHTA and CDR2 is FQGNSA. The CDR3 runs to 13 residues. V was pared by 4 bases and J by 6 bases, with 11 bases between. CDR3 region: CASSSRVADTQYF. Here the CDR3 DNA reads TGTGCCAGCAGCTCCCGGGTGGCGGATACGCAGTATTTT.

This sequence joins TRBV5-1 and TRBJ2-5; TRBD2 is a possible D gene (7 bases). This CDR3 spans 17 amino acids. Germline values: CDR1 SGHRS, CDR2 YFSETQ. V was trimmed by 0 bases and J by 2 bases, leaving 17 bases between them. CDR3 bases: TGCGCCAGCAGCTTGGGCTCTCTGAGGGGGGGACAAGAGACCCAGTACTTC. It encodes CASSLGSLRGGQETQYF. The full variable domain, in which reference TRBV5-1 and TRBJ2-5 provide the parts outside the CDR3, is KAGVTQTPRYLIKTRGQQVTLSCSPISGHRSVSWYQQTPGQGLQFLFEYFSETQRNKGNFPGRFSGRQFSNSRSEMNVSTLELGDSALYLCASSLGSLRGGQETQYFGPGTRLLVL.

This clonotype was found a few times. This chain links TRBV5-1 with TRBJ1-5, with a tentative D call TRBD1 (5 bases). This CDR3 region has 13 residues. In germline, CDR1 is SGHRS, CDR2 YFSETQ. V lost 1 base and J lost 7, with 9 bases in between. The CDR3 DNA reads TGCGCCAGCAGCTTGTCAGGGAAACAGCCCCAGCATTTT. This sequence encodes CASSLSGKQPQHF.

This clonotype has ten or more counts. This chain uses TRBV7-2 with TRBJ2-5; the D call may be TRBD1 or TRBD2 (5 bases each). The CDR3 has 14 residues. Germline values: CDR1 SGHTA, CDR2 FQGNSA. V was cut by 1 base and J by 1 base, with 7 bases left in between. This CDR3 is CASSLGGTQETQYF. CDR3 sequence (DNA): TGTGCCAGCAGCTTAGGGGGGACCCAAGAGACCCAGTACTTC. Full variable domain (outside the CDR3, taken from reference TRBV7-2 and TRBJ2-5): GAGVSQSPSNKVTEKGKDVELRCDPISGHTALYWYRQSLGQGLEFLIYFQGNSAPDKSGLPSDRFSAERTGGSVSTLTIQRTQQEDSAVYLCASSLGGTQETQYFGPGTRLLVL.

V is TRBV18 and J is TRBJ1-4; no clear D. The CDR3 covers 14 residues. Deletions cut 3 bases from V and 3 bases from J, with 8 bases between. Germline lookup yields CDR1 KGHSH and CDR2 LQKENI. The CDR3 sequence: CASSPTGANEKLFF. In DNA form, the CDR3 reads TGTGCCAGCTCACCCACCGGAGCTAATGAAAAACTGTTTTTT.

This clonotype was counted a few times. The J gene is TRBJ1-4, the V gene TRBV6-5; 7 nucleotides match TRBD1. This CDR3 is built from 15 residues. J was trimmed by 7 bases and V by 2 bases; bases with no gene match: 7. Germline CDR1 MNHEY, CDR2 SVGAGI. CDR3 DNA: TGTGCCAGCAGTTACGTACAGGGGAGCCCTGAAAAACTGTTTTTT. It codes for CASSYVQGSPEKLFF.

The chain joins TRBV11-2 to TRBJ2-1; weak D call: TRBD2 (6 bases). V lost 6 bases to trimming and J lost 9 bases, with 21 bases between them. Germline V gene sequence: CDR1 SGHAT, CDR2 FQNNGV. This CDR3 spans 15 amino acids. CDR3 amino acids: CASSPLSGLGPEQFF. CDR3 bases: TGTGCCAGCAGTCCTCTTAGCGGTCTAGGGCCTGAGCAGTTCTTC.

The rearrangement links TRBV20-1 to TRBJ2-3; TRBD2 matches at 7 bases. Germline V lookup: CDR1 DFQATT, CDR2 SNEGSKA (reference sequence). V lost 0 bases, J lost 1 base, and 4 bases stayed unmatched. This CDR3 is 15 amino acids long. The CDR3 bases are TGCAGTGCTAGAGATATGGGGGGGGGCACAGATACGCAGTATTTT. It encodes CSARDMGGGTDTQYF.

The chain joins TRBV6-5 to TRBJ2-1, with 9 bases that match TRBD2. This CDR3 has 16 amino acids. Trimming cost V 0 bases and J 8 bases; bases outside gene matches: 8. CDR1 is MNHEY and CDR2 is SVGAGI in the germline V gene. The CDR3 is CASSYSAGGPQYEQFF. As DNA, the CDR3 is TGTGCCAGCAGTTACTCGGCGGGGGGGCCTCAGTATGAGCAGTTCTTC.

The chain is built from TRBV18 and TRBJ1-3, with TRBD1 as a possible D gene (5 bases). Germline assignment: CDR1 KGHSH and CDR2 LQKENI. This CDR3 has 15 amino acids. V was pared by 2 bases and J by 4 bases, with 12 bases between. In nucleotides, the CDR3 is TGTGCCAGCTCACCAGTTGACAGACTGGGAAACACCATATATTTT. It is translated as CASSPVDRLGNTIYF.

This clonotype was recorded a few times. The chain uses TRBV20-1 and TRBJ2-7; TRBD1 might be the D (5 bases). Germline CDR1 DFQATT, CDR2 SNEGSKA (reference sequence). Trimming removed 5 bases from V and 0 bases from J, with 14 bases in between. The CDR3 consists of 14 residues. CDR3: CSAQDSPRSYEQYV. In DNA form, the CDR3 reads TGCAGTGCTCAAGACAGTCCCCGCTCCTACGAGCAGTACGTC.

In this sample, this clonotype turned up a few times. The V call is TRBV7-9, the J call TRBJ1-4, with D unclear. Per the germline V gene, CDR1 is SEHNR and CDR2 is FQNEAQ (reference sequence). The CDR3 contains 13 residues. With 5 bases removed from V and 6 bases from J, the gap between germline ends came to 10 bases. The chain's CDR3 is CASSRDRDEKLFF. CDR3 DNA: TGTGCCAGCAGCCGGGATCGCGATGAAAAACTGTTTTTT. Combining the CDR3 with reference TRBV7-9 and TRBJ1-4 gives the whole variable domain DTGVSQNPRHKITKRGQNVTFRCDPISEHNRLYWYRQTLGQGPEFLTYFQNEAQLEKSRLLSDRFSAERPKGSFSTLEIQRTEQGDSAMYLCASSRDRDEKLFFGSGTQLSVL.

This clonotype turned up a few times. The chain is built from TRBV20-1 and TRBJ2-7, with TRBD2 as a possible D gene (6 bases). The germline V gene has CDR1 DFQATT and CDR2 SNEGSKA (reference sequence). Deletions cut 3 bases from V and 5 bases from J, with 8 bases between. This CDR3 contains 11 residues. CDR3 sequence reads: CSARGGNEQYF. The CDR3 DNA sequence: TGCAGTGCTAGGGGCGGGAACGAGCAGTACTTC.

This rearrangement joins TRBV10-3 to TRBJ1-2; 9 bases agree with TRBD1. J was trimmed by 3 bases and V by 11 bases; bases with no gene match: 19. The CDR3 is 17 amino acids. Germline V gene lookup returns CDR1 ENHRY and CDR2 SYGVKD. Here the CDR3 reads CAVPRGTGSPGDYGYTF. CDR3 nucleotide sequence: TGTGCCGTCCCGCGAGGGACAGGGAGCCCGGGGGACTATGGCTACACCTTC.

With respect to this clonotype: No DNA is shown, since the ends of the CDR3 on it are uncertain; the CDR3 is the one TCRdb lists. This chain uses TRBV7-9 with TRBJ2-5; the table assigns TRBD1, which was not confirmed against the DNA. Germline V gene lookup returns CDR1 SEHNR and CDR2 FQNEAQ (reference sequence). The CDR3 is 15 residues long, ends included. This CDR3 reads CASSLGTREILAQYF.

CDR3 sequence (DNA): TGCGCCAGCAGCCAAGAGGGGGCCGGGAAAAGGTGGAACACTGAAGCTTTCTTT. This gives the protein CASSQEGAGKRWNTEAFF. This chain joins TRBV4-1 and TRBJ1-1, with D tentatively TRBD1 (6 bases). Looked up from germline, CDR1 is MGHRA and CDR2 is YSYEKL. With 0 bases removed from V and 1 base from J, the gap between germline ends came to 18 bases. This CDR3 is 18 amino acids long.